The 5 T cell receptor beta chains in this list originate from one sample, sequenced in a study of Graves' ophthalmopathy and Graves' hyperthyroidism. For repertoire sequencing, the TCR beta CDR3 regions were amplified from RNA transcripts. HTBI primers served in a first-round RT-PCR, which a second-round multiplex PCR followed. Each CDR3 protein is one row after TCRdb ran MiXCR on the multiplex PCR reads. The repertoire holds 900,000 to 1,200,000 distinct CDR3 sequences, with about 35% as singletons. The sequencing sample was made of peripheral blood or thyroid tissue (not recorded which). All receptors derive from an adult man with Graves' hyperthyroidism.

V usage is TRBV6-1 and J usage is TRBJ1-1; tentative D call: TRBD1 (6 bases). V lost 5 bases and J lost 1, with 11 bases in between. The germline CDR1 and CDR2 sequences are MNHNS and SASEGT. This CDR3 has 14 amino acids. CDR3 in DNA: TGTGCCAGCAGTTACGGACAGTGGAACACTGAAGCTTTCTTT. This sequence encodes CASSYGQWNTEAFF.

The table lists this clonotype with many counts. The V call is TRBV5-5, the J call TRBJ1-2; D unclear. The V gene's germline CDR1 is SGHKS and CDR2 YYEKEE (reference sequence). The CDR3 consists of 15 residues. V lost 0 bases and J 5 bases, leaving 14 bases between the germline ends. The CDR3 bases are TGTGCCAGCAGCTTGGAAGGGAACCCTAGTTATGGCTACACCTTC. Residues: CASSLEGNPSYGYTF.

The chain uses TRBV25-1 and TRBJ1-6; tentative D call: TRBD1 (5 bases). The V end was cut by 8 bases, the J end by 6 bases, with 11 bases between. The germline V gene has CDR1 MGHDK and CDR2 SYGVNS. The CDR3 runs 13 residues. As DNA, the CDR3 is TGTGCCAGCTTGTTCCAGGGTAATTCACCCCTCCACTTT. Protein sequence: CASLFQGNSPLHF.

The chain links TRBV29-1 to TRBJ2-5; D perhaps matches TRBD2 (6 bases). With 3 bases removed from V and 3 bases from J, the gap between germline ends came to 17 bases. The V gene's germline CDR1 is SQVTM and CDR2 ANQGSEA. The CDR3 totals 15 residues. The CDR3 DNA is TGCAGCGTTGACCGGGGGAGATTATCCGAAGAGACCCAGTACTTC. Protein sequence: CSVDRGRLSEETQYF. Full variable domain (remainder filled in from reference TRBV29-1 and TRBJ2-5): SAVISQKPSRDICQRGTSLTIQCQVDSQVTMMFWYRQQPGQSLTLIATANQGSEATYESGFVIDKFPISRPNLTFSTLTVSNMSPEDSSIYLCSVDRGRLSEETQYFGPGTRLLVL.

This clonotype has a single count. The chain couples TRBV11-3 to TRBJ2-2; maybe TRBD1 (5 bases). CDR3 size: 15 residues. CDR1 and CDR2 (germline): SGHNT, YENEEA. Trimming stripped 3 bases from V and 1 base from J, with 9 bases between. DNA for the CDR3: TGTGCCAGCAGCTTGCAAACAGGGAACACCGGGGAGCTGTTTTTT. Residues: CASSLQTGNTGELFF. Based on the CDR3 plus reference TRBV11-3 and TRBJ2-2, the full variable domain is EAGVVQSPRYKIIEKKQPVAFWCNPISGHNTLYWYLQNLGQGPELLIRYENEEAVDDSQLPKDRFSAERLKGVDSTLKIQPAELGDSAVYLCASSLQTGNTGELFFGEGSRLTVL.